A selection of T cell receptor beta chains follows, all from one sample in a study of cytomegalovirus exposure and HLA in healthy donors. Libraries were prepared by immunoSEQ multiplex PCR; TCRdb keeps only in-frame clonotypes and omits some of them. The profile covers about 150,000 clones, with 74% appearing a single time and roughly 2.2% taken by the ten largest. Sequencing was done on a sample of PBMCs. All receptors derive from a man under 40 in good health and CMV-seronegative. The CDR3 runs from the conserved cysteine through the conserved F or W. A D gene is named only where the DNA matches it firmly. Some rows mark clone size as missing; the rest say once, few, many or name a class of expanded clone.

abundance: -; d_gene: -; j_gene: TRBJ1-4; v_gene: TRBV7-9; CDR3aa: CVLGEDTTNEKLFF; CDR3nt: TGTGTCCTGGGGGAGGATACAACTAATGAAAAACTGTTTTTT
abundance: -; d_gene: TRBD2; j_gene: TRBJ2-3; v_gene: TRBV2; CDR3aa: CASSGTSGGRDTQYF; CDR3nt: TGTGCCAGCAGTGGGACTAGCGGGGGGCGAGATACGCAGTATTTT
abundance: -; d_gene: -; j_gene: TRBJ2-7; v_gene: TRBV28; CDR3aa: CASSLEMGGLEQYF; CDR3nt: TGTGCCAGCAGTTTAGAGATGGGGGGGCTCGAGCAGTACTTC
abundance: -; d_gene: -; j_gene: TRBJ2-5; v_gene: TRBV10-2; CDR3aa: CASSEQAETQYF; CDR3nt: TGCGCCAGCAGTGAACAGGCTGAGACCCAGTACTTC
abundance: -; d_gene: TRBD2; j_gene: TRBJ2-3; v_gene: TRBV9; CDR3aa: CASSGHTSGDLSTQYF; CDR3nt: TGTGCCAGCAGCGGACATACTAGCGGGGATTTAAGTACGCAGTATTTT
abundance: -; d_gene: -; j_gene: TRBJ2-5; v_gene: TRBV10-3; CDR3aa: CAIGAGQGQETQYF; CDR3nt: TGTGCCATCGGGGCGGGCCAGGGGCAAGAGACCCAGTACTTC
abundance: -; d_gene: -; j_gene: TRBJ1-5; v_gene: TRBV28; CDR3aa: CASTPESNQPQHF; CDR3nt: TGTGCCAGCACTCCGGAGAGCAATCAGCCCCAGCATTTT
abundance: few; d_gene: TRBD1; j_gene: TRBJ2-7; v_gene: TRBV18; CDR3aa: CASSPDRGPYEQYF; CDR3nt: TGTGCCAGCTCACCCGACAGGGGTCCCTACGAGCAGTACTTC
abundance: -; d_gene: -; j_gene: TRBJ1-5; v_gene: TRBV18; CDR3aa: CASSTTPQENQPQHF; CDR3nt: TGTGCCAGCTCAACTACACCCCAAGAAAATCAGCCCCAGCATTTT
abundance: few; d_gene: -; j_gene: TRBJ1-6; v_gene: TRBV10-2; CDR3aa: CASQNRVLNSPLHF; CDR3nt: TGCGCCAGTCAGAACAGGGTGTTGAATTCACCCCTCCACTTT
abundance: -; d_gene: -; j_gene: TRBJ1-5; v_gene: TRBV28; CDR3aa: CATFRQGTSNQPQHF; CDR3nt: TGTGCCACCTTTCGCCAGGGGACTAGCAATCAGCCCCAGCATTTT
abundance: few; d_gene: TRBD1; j_gene: TRBJ2-7; v_gene: TRBV5-1; CDR3aa: CASSLAEQGISYEQYF; CDR3nt: TGCGCCAGCAGCTTGGCCGAACAGGGGATCTCCTACGAGCAGTACTTC
abundance: -; d_gene: TRBD2; j_gene: TRBJ2-3; v_gene: TRBV27; CDR3aa: CASSLSASGGASTDTQYF; CDR3nt: TGTGCCAGCAGTTTATCGGCTAGCGGGGGCGCTAGCACAGATACGCAGTATTTT